This T cell receptor (beta chain) was profiled in a study of blood T cells in healthy people across ages. Study observations and caveats: More naive CD4+ cells and higher diversity marked long-lived donors relative to aged donors. Observed TCR beta diversity per million T cells went down as age went up. This fall followed a roughly linear course with age.

A note on this clonotype: What it binds is not known.

V dropped 4 bases and J dropped 0; count of bases not matched to a gene: 5. The CDR3 covers 18 residues. Isolating PBMCs gave at least 6 million of these cells per sample. For the second PCR, which ran for 7 to 11 cycles, a sample-barcoded 5' primer and a J-beta primer mix were used. In TCRdb, the 5' RACE reads were re-called with MiXCR into one record per CDR3 protein. There are about 780,000 distinct CDR3 sequences in the sample; 46% occur only once, and 15% to 20% lies in the top ten. The V call is TRBV12-3 or TRBV12-4, the J call TRBJ2-6, with 11 bases lining up with TRBD1. The clonotype comes from an elderly man in good health. Input material: blood. The CDR3 loop is CASSSRDRGGSGANVLTF. CDR3 coding DNA: TGTGCCAGCAGTTCCCGGGACAGGGGGGGCTCTGGGGCCAACGTCCTGACTTTC.